This entry lists 26 T cell receptor beta chains sequenced from one sample in a study of blood T cell repertoires in COVID-19. The method was immunoSEQ multiplex PCR; TCRdb's version includes in-frame clones alone and lacks a portion of them. The sample records about 300,000 clones, around 90% being singletons. Sequences were obtained from peripheral blood. The receptor set was obtained from a man between 65 and 85 years old with acute or convalescent COVID-19.

The chain is built from TRBV29-1 and TRBJ2-5; possibly TRBD1 for D (6 bases). The length of the CDR3 is 12 residues. V lost 7 bases and J lost 5, with 14 bases in between. The germline gives CDR1 SQVTM, CDR2 ANQGSEA. The CDR3 bases are TGCAGCGGCAGGGGATTATCTGAGACCCAGTACTTC. Protein sequence: CSGRGLSETQYF.

V and J are TRBV4-1 and TRBJ1-4, with 8 bases that match TRBD1. The CDR3 extends over 15 amino acids. The germline CDR1 and CDR2 sequences are MGHRA and YSYEKL. V dropped 1 base and J dropped 8; count of bases not matched to a gene: 6. For the CDR3, the DNA is TGCGCCAGCAGCCAAGGCGACAGGGGACGGGAAAAACTGTTTTTT. Translating gives CASSQGDRGREKLFF.

The gene calls are TRBV6-5 and TRBJ2-3; the match to TRBD2 covers 7 bases. CDR3 size: 16 residues. CDR1 and CDR2 from the germline V gene are MNHEY and SVGAGI. Trimming took 0 bases from V and 2 from J; bases not matched to a gene: 5. CDR3 nucleotides: TGTGCCAGCAGTTACTCGGCGGCGGGGGACACAGATACGCAGTATTTT. It encodes CASSYSAAGDTDTQYF.

The V and J genes are TRBV7-2 and TRBJ2-1, with a tentative D call TRBD2 (6 bases). Germline V gene sequence: CDR1 SGHTA, CDR2 FQGNSA. The CDR3 spans 15 residues. V was shortened by 1 base and J by 5 bases, with 12 bases between the two germline ends. CDR3 loop: CASSLGTTINNEQFF. The CDR3 nucleotides read TGTGCCAGCAGCTTAGGGACTACTATCAACAATGAGCAGTTCTTC.

The rearrangement uses TRBV13 and TRBJ1-6, with D possibly being TRBD1 (6 bases). Germline CDR1 and CDR2: PRHDT and FYEKMQ (reference sequence). The V end lost 7 bases, the J end lost 7 bases, and 14 bases lay between the germline ends. The CDR3 has 14 residues. The CDR3 here is CASTQPGQNSPLHF. CDR3 DNA sequence: TGTGCCAGCACCCAACCGGGACAAAATTCACCCCTCCACTTT.

The CDR3: CASSLAGDSGANVLTF. The CDR3 region has the DNA TGCGCCAGCAGCTTGGCAGGGGACTCTGGGGCCAACGTCCTGACTTTC. The V gene is TRBV5-1, the J gene TRBJ2-6, with a weak D call TRBD1 (6 bases). The CDR3 is 16 amino acids. Germline CDR1 SGHRS, CDR2 YFSETQ. V lost 0 bases and J lost 0, with 7 bases in between.

The chain combines TRBV12-3 or TRBV12-4 with TRBJ1-5; 7 bases are shared with TRBD1. The CDR3 extends over 13 amino acids. V dropped 3 bases and J dropped 5; count of bases not matched to a gene: 1. CDR3 residues: CASSFQGDQPQHF. CDR3 bases: TGTGCCAGCAGTTTCCAGGGGGATCAGCCCCAGCATTTT.

This clone appeared a few times. The chain carries TRBV5-4 and TRBJ1-1, with no clear D. The CDR3 contains 14 residues. Trimming cost V 4 bases and J 1 base, with 11 bases left between them. Germline CDR1 reads SGHNT; CDR2 reads YYREEE (reference sequence). The CDR3 sequence is CASSAPERNTEAFF. The CDR3 nucleotides are TGTGCCAGCAGCGCACCCGAGAGGAACACTGAAGCTTTCTTT.

This chain's CDR3 is CAWRSGQGRLPNSPLHF. The CDR3 coding sequence is TGTGCCTGGAGGTCGGGACAGGGCCGCCTGCCTAATTCACCCCTCCACTTT. V usage is TRBV30 and J usage is TRBJ1-6; 9 nucleotides match TRBD1. With V trimmed by 3 bases and J by 6 bases, 12 bases remained unmatched. Germline values: CDR1 GTSNPN, CDR2 SVGIG (reference sequence). The CDR3 consists of 17 residues.

The chain employs TRBV5-1 and TRBJ1-6; 8 nucleotides agree with TRBD1. The CDR3 contains 16 residues. V trimming: 3 bases; J trimming: 5 bases; junction bases outside the gene matches: 7. Germline CDR1 reads SGHRS; CDR2 reads YFSETQ. The chain's CDR3 is CASSSAGTGNNSPLHF. The CDR3 DNA is TGCGCCAGCAGCTCTGCGGGGACAGGAAATAATTCACCCCTCCACTTT.

This chain connects TRBV3-1 (or the pseudogene TRBV3-2) to TRBJ2-1, with 10 bases matching TRBD2. J was trimmed by 6 bases and V by 3 bases; bases with no gene match: 2. The CDR3 loop spans 14 amino acids. In germline, CDR1 is LGHDT, CDR2 YNNKEL (reference sequence). The CDR3 bases are TGTGCCAGCAGCCAGCTAGCGGGGGTCAATGAGCAGTTCTTC. Protein: CASSQLAGVNEQFF.

This clone was seen a handful of times. This chain uses TRBV28 with TRBJ2-1; D is uncertain. With 5 bases removed from V and 13 bases from J, the gap between germline ends came to 18 bases. Germline assignment: CDR1 MDHEN and CDR2 SYDVKM. This CDR3 is 13 amino acids long. The CDR3 nucleotides are TGTGCCAGCAGTACACGACCCTATGCGGCTCAGTTCTTC. Translating it yields CASSTRPYAAQFF.

The chain links TRBV9 to TRBJ1-3; D call uncertain. The V end lost 0 bases, the J end lost 0 bases, and 16 bases lay between the germline ends. Germline values: CDR1 SGDLS, CDR2 YYNGEE. The CDR3 consists of 18 residues. CDR3: CASSVDISGANSGNTIYF. Written as DNA, the CDR3 is TGTGCCAGCAGCGTAGATATCTCGGGAGCTAACTCTGGAAACACCATATATTTT.

The chain couples TRBV5-1 to TRBJ2-3, with 8 bases identical to TRBD1. From germline, CDR1 is SGHRS and CDR2 YFSETQ. Losses at the gene ends were 9 bases for V and 1 base for J; bases not matched to a gene: 7. The CDR3 loop spans 14 amino acids. The CDR3: CATRTGQGTDTQYF. The CDR3, as DNA: TGCGCCACCCGAACGGGACAGGGCACAGATACGCAGTATTTT. Using reference TRBV5-1 and TRBJ2-3 for the parts outside the CDR3, the full variable domain is KAGVTQTPRYLIKTRGQQVTLSCSPISGHRSVSWYQQTPGQGLQFLFEYFSETQRNKGNFPGRFSGRQFSNSRSEMNVSTLELGDSALYLCATRTGQGTDTQYFGPGTRLTVL.

The V gene is TRBV18, the J gene TRBJ1-5; D gene uncertain. Germline-derived CDR1 and CDR2 are KGHSH and LQKENI. Trimming took off 3 bases at V and 6 bases at J, with 15 bases between the two ends. The CDR3 loop spans 15 amino acids. The CDR3 DNA sequence: TGTGCCAGCTCACCCTCGGACTCCCCCGGTCAGCCCCAGCATTTT. Protein: CASSPSDSPGQPQHF.

The CDR3 loop is CASSQELRTNSPSGNTIYF. For the CDR3, the DNA is TGCGCCAGCAGCCAAGAGTTAAGGACAAACTCTCCCTCTGGAAACACCATATATTTT. The rearrangement links TRBV4-3 to TRBJ1-3; a weak D match, TRBD1 (5 bases). Trimming took 0 bases from V and 0 from J, leaving 18 bases between them. In germline, CDR1 is LGHNA, CDR2 YSLEER. This CDR3 has 19 residues.

The chain employs TRBV18 and TRBJ2-2; tentative D call: TRBD1 (6 bases). The ends were cut back, 3 bases at V and 5 bases at J, with 13 bases in the middle. The CDR3 is made up of 15 amino acids. Germline V gives CDR1 KGHSH, CDR2 LQKENI. The CDR3 protein is CASSPQGSGTGELFF. CDR3 nucleotides: TGTGCCAGCTCACCTCAGGGGAGCGGAACCGGGGAGCTGTTTTTT.

This chain joins TRBV12-3 or TRBV12-4 and TRBJ2-1, with 7 positions matching TRBD2. With V trimmed by 6 bases and J by 7 bases, 6 bases remained unmatched. The CDR3 runs to 13 residues. The DNA for the CDR3 is TGTGCCAGCAGATCCGAGCGGGAAAATGAGCAGTTCTTC. It is translated as CASRSERENEQFF.

V is TRBV5-1 and J is TRBJ2-5, with D perhaps TRBD1 (8 bases). This CDR3 has 13 amino acids. CDR1 and CDR2 from the germline V gene are SGHRS and YFSETQ. The V and J ends lost 4 bases and 5 bases respectively, with 12 bases between them. Written as DNA, the CDR3 is TGCGCCAGCAGCACACAGGGGGGGGAGACCCAGTACTTC. It codes for CASSTQGGETQYF.

This chain joins TRBV7-8 and TRBJ1-2, with 9 nucleotides matching TRBD1. J gave up 4 bases and V 5 bases, and 5 bases lay outside the gene matches. Germline assignment: CDR1 SGHVS and CDR2 FQNEAQ. This CDR3 is built from 14 residues. The CDR3: CASSLRDRVYGYTF. CDR3 DNA: TGTGCCAGCAGCCTCCGGGACAGGGTCTATGGCTACACCTTC. The full variable domain, completed using reference TRBV7-8 and TRBJ1-2, is GAGVSQSPRYKVAKRGQDVALRCDPISGHVSLFWYQQALGQGPEFLTYFQNEAQLDKSGLPSDRFFAERPEGSVSTLKIQRTQQEDSAVYLCASSLRDRVYGYTFGSGTRLTVV.

The chain combines TRBV9 with TRBJ1-1; the D gene is possibly TRBD1 (6 bases). Trimming left V 4 bases short and J 4 bases short, with 14 bases between. This CDR3 has 14 amino acids. Per germline, CDR1 SGDLS and CDR2 YYNGEE. CDR3 sequence reads: CASSSRGGFTEAFF. CDR3 bases: TGTGCCAGCAGCTCGAGAGGGGGTTTCACTGAAGCTTTCTTT.

This clone was seen only once. The chain links TRBV12-3 or TRBV12-4 to TRBJ2-5, with D tentatively TRBD2 (6 bases). The V end was cut by 5 bases, the J end by 4 bases, with 11 bases between. This CDR3 has 13 residues. CDR3 sequence (DNA): TGTGCCAGCAGTCGTACTAGCCGAGAGACCCAGTACTTC. It specifies CASSRTSRETQYF.

This chain uses TRBV7-2 with TRBJ1-6; a possible D gene is TRBD1 (5 bases). Germline lookup yields CDR1 SGHTA and CDR2 FQGNSA. The CDR3 length is 16 residues. V gave up 1 base and J gave up 6 bases, with 13 bases separating them. CDR3 sequence: CASSLGFRQTNSPLHF. The CDR3 nucleotides are TGTGCCAGCAGCTTAGGCTTTCGACAGACTAATTCACCCCTCCACTTT.

J is TRBJ2-7 and V is TRBV28; 12 bases map to TRBD2. The CDR3 runs 18 residues. CDR1 and CDR2 from the germline V gene are MDHEN and SYDVKM. V was pared by 5 bases and J by 2 bases, with 13 bases of the junction left unmatched. This CDR3 reads CASSPPPGLAGSPYEQYF. In DNA, the CDR3 is TGTGCCAGCAGTCCGCCCCCGGGACTAGCGGGCTCCCCCTACGAGCAGTACTTC.

V and J are TRBV7-6 and TRBJ1-4; D uncertain. V lost 1 base, J lost 7 bases, and 10 bases lay in between. The germline gives CDR1 SGHVS, CDR2 FNYEAQ. This CDR3 is 14 amino acids long. The CDR3 loop reads CASSLDGGSEKLFF. CDR3 DNA: TGTGCCAGCAGCTTAGATGGAGGGAGTGAAAAACTGTTTTTT.

This rearrangement joins TRBV9 to TRBJ2-1, with a tentative D call TRBD1 (6 bases). Germline V gene lookup returns CDR1 SGDLS and CDR2 YYNGEE. The CDR3 totals 13 residues. Trimming pared 7 bases from V and 2 bases from J, leaving 10 bases between. CDR3 sequence: CASGGKTYNEQFF. In DNA, the CDR3 is TGTGCCAGCGGGGGCAAGACCTACAATGAGCAGTTCTTC.